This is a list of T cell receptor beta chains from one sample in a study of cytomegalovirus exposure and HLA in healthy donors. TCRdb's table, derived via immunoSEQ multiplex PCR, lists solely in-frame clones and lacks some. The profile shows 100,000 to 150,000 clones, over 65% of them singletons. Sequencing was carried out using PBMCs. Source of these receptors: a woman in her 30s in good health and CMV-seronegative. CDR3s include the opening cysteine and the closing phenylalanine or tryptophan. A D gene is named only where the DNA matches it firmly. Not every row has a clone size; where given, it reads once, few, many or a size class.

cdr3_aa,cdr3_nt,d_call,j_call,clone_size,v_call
CASTFLQNYGYTF,TGTGCCAGCACATTTCTACAGAACTATGGCTACACCTTC,.,TRBJ1-2,.,TRBV9
CASSLAGTPGQGPGELFF,TGCGCCAGCAGCTTGGCCGGTACCCCGGGACAGGGACCCGGGGAGCTGTTTTTT,TRBD1,TRBJ2-2,many,TRBV5-1
CASSVDSEETQYF,TGTGCCAGCAGCGTTGACTCCGAAGAGACCCAGTACTTC,.,TRBJ2-5,.,TRBV9
CASSITLAGGLSGANVLTF,TGTGCCAGCAGCATTACACTAGCGGGGGGACTATCTGGGGCCAACGTCCTGACTTTC,TRBD2,TRBJ2-6,.,TRBV7-2
CASSSSGDLTGELFF,TGCGCCAGCAGCTCCAGCGGGGATCTCACCGGGGAGCTGTTTTTT,TRBD2,TRBJ2-2,many,TRBV5-1
CASSQTGFYGYTF,TGTGCCAGCAGCCAGACAGGGTTCTATGGCTACACCTTC,TRBD1,TRBJ1-2,.,TRBV11-2
CASRDSPYEQYF,TGTGCCAGCCGGGACTCCCCCTACGAGCAGTACTTC,.,TRBJ2-7,.,TRBV18
CASSQIGAGDEKLFF,TGTGCCAGCAGCCAAATAGGGGCCGGCGACGAAAAACTGTTTTTT,.,TRBJ1-4,.,TRBV14
CASSLPGQGSPGELFF,TGTGCCAGCAGTTTACCGGGACAGGGGAGTCCCGGGGAGCTGTTTTTT,TRBD1,TRBJ2-2,.,TRBV2
CASRPTWSTNSPLHF,TGTGCCAGCAGGCCAACTTGGAGTACGAATTCACCCCTCCACTTT,.,TRBJ1-6,.,TRBV7-6
CASSSKGIGVTYGYTF,TGTGCCAGCAGCTCCAAGGGGATTGGGGTTACCTATGGCTACACCTTC,.,TRBJ1-2,.,TRBV7-8
CASSLDGQEGTDTQYF,TGTGCCAGCAGCTTAGATGGGCAGGAAGGCACAGATACGCAGTATTTT,.,TRBJ2-3,.,TRBV13
CASSLTANQETQYF,TGTGCCAGCAGCTTAACAGCTAACCAAGAGACCCAGTACTTC,.,TRBJ2-5,.,TRBV7-3
CASRPFSDEQYF,TGTGCCAGCAGACCTTTTAGCGACGAGCAGTACTTC,.,TRBJ2-7,.,TRBV28
CASGFWGELSEAFF,TGTGCTAGTGGTTTTTGGGGCGAACTATCTGAAGCTTTCTTT,.,TRBJ1-1,.,TRBV12-5
CAWSEGLGEQFF,TGTGCCTGGAGTGAAGGACTAGGTGAGCAGTTCTTC,TRBD2,TRBJ2-1,few,TRBV30
CASSDTAGNTGELFF,TGTGCCAGCAGTGACACGGCAGGGAACACCGGGGAGCTGTTTTTT,.,TRBJ2-2,.,TRBV6-4
CAWSNFGQVQLPQHF,TGTGCCTGGAGTAATTTCGGCCAGGTACAATTACCCCAGCATTTT,.,TRBJ1-5,.,TRBV30
CASREGGLTNTEAFF,TGTGCCAGCAGGGAGGGAGGGCTGACGAACACTGAAGCTTTCTTT,.,TRBJ1-1,once,TRBV6-5
CASSLADTLYNSPLHF,TGTGCCAGCAGCTTAGCCGACACCTTGTATAATTCACCCCTCCACTTT,.,TRBJ1-6,.,TRBV11-2
CASSTGLGRNQPQHF,TGCGCCAGCAGCACAGGGCTTGGCCGCAATCAGCCCCAGCATTTT,.,TRBJ1-5,.,TRBV23-1
CAISIGTGVEAFF,TGTGCCATCAGTATTGGGACAGGGGTTGAAGCTTTCTTT,TRBD1,TRBJ1-1,.,TRBV10-3
CAWKVTQGTGELFF,TGTGCCTGGAAGGTGACTCAAGGCACCGGGGAGCTGTTTTTT,.,TRBJ2-2,.,TRBV30
CASGRGSEAFF,TGTGCCAGCGGGAGGGGATCTGAAGCTTTCTTT,.,TRBJ1-1,.,TRBV2
CASSLDIAGGYNEQFF,TGCGCCAGCAGCTTGGATATAGCGGGGGGGTACAATGAGCAGTTCTTC,TRBD2,TRBJ2-1,few,TRBV5-1
CASSLQSQETQYF,TGTGCCAGCAGCTTACAGTCCCAAGAGACCCAGTACTTC,.,TRBJ2-5,.,TRBV7-9
CAWIGPTTYNSPLHF,TGTGCCTGGATTGGCCCTACGACATATAATTCACCCCTCCACTTT,.,TRBJ1-6,.,TRBV30
CASSAQGSTDTQYF,TGTGCCAGCAGCGCACAGGGAAGCACAGATACGCAGTATTTT,.,TRBJ2-3,once,TRBV9
CSVRQTQETQYF,TGCAGCGTTCGACAGACTCAAGAGACCCAGTACTTC,.,TRBJ2-5,.,TRBV29-1
CASSPQGTDTQYF,TGTGCCAGCTCACCTCAGGGCACAGATACGCAGTATTTT,.,TRBJ2-3,.,TRBV18
CASSARTSGRGSQETQYF,TGTGCCAGCAGCGCCCGGACTAGCGGGCGGGGGTCCCAAGAGACCCAGTACTTC,TRBD2,TRBJ2-5,.,TRBV9
CASSYRQGGIYEQYF,TGTGCCAGCAGCTACCGACAGGGGGGCATCTACGAGCAGTACTTC,TRBD1,TRBJ2-7,.,TRBV7-9
CAIRGQDSDEQYF,TGTGCCATCAGGGGACAGGATTCGGACGAGCAGTACTTC,TRBD1,TRBJ2-7,.,TRBV10-3
CASSENRGPRDRVTTQYF,TGTGCCAGCAGCGAGAACAGGGGTCCAAGGGACCGGGTGACGACCCAGTACTTC,.,TRBJ2-5,.,TRBV21-1
CASSLDGDSTDTQYF,TGTGCCAGCAGCTTAGACGGGGATAGCACAGATACGCAGTATTTT,.,TRBJ2-3,.,TRBV7-2
CASSPGQGIYEQYF,TGCGCCAGCAGCCCGGGACAGGGTATCTACGAGCAGTACTTC,TRBD1,TRBJ2-7,.,TRBV4-3
CASSYPGSSYNEQFF,TGTGCCAGCAGTTACCCCGGGAGCTCCTACAATGAGCAGTTCTTC,.,TRBJ2-1,.,TRBV6-5
CASSIDLHGGTDTQYF,TGTGCCAGTAGTATAGATCTGCACGGGGGCACAGATACGCAGTATTTT,.,TRBJ2-3,.,TRBV19
CASGFRDGLEAFF,TGTGCTAGTGGTTTTCGAGACGGACTTGAAGCTTTCTTT,.,TRBJ1-1,few,TRBV12-5
CASKERGQGYYGYTF,TGTGCCAGCAAGGAAAGGGGGCAGGGGTACTATGGCTACACCTTC,TRBD1,TRBJ1-2,.,TRBV6-1
CAISEPFAGQGAHEQYF,TGTGCCATCAGTGAGCCCTTCGCGGGACAGGGGGCCCACGAGCAGTACTTC,TRBD1,TRBJ2-7,.,TRBV10-3
CASSENRGDNQPQHF,TGTGCCAGCAGTGAAAACAGGGGGGACAATCAGCCCCAGCATTTT,TRBD1,TRBJ1-5,.,TRBV6-1
CASSQGPSYEQYF,TGCGCCAGCAGCCAAGGGCCGTCCTACGAGCAGTACTTC,.,TRBJ2-7,few,TRBV4-1
CASSLVGRVEEKLFF,TGTGCCAGCAGCTTAGTGGGGAGAGTAGAAGAAAAACTGTTTTTT,.,TRBJ1-4,.,TRBV7-2
CASSQRDRGINEKLFF,TGTGCCAGCAGCCAACGGGACAGGGGGATTAATGAAAAACTGTTTTTT,TRBD1,TRBJ1-4,.,TRBV14
CASSPANNYGYTF,TGTGCCAGCAGCCCCGCGAACAACTATGGCTACACCTTC,.,TRBJ1-2,.,TRBV7-2
CASRLGAGQTPSYEQYF,TGTGCCAGCAGGTTAGGGGCGGGACAGACACCTTCCTACGAGCAGTACTTC,.,TRBJ2-7,.,TRBV7-2
CATADRVSSPLHF,TGTGCCACCGCGGACAGGGTCAGCTCACCCCTCCACTTT,TRBD1,TRBJ1-6,.,TRBV19
CASSLEDRGYGYTF,TGTGCCAGCAGCTTAGAGGACAGGGGCTATGGCTACACCTTC,TRBD1,TRBJ1-2,.,TRBV9
CASSLHRDRRYEQYF,TGTGCCAGCAGCTTGCACCGGGACAGACGCTACGAGCAGTACTTC,TRBD1,TRBJ2-7,.,TRBV7-9
CASGAVNNEQFF,TGTGCCAGCGGGGCGGTGAACAATGAGCAGTTCTTC,.,TRBJ2-1,.,TRBV6-1
CASSLSTGAQYF,TGTGCCAGCAGCCTAAGTACAGGTGCGCAGTATTTT,.,TRBJ2-3,.,TRBV6-5